These T cell receptor beta chains were read from a single sample in a study of T cell changes during pregnancy in multiple sclerosis. Profiling relied on immunoSEQ multiplex PCR, and the TCRdb table lists in-frame clones only, not all of them. The sample consists of tens of thousands of clones, 92% of them appearing once. Specimen: peripheral blood, collected in the second trimester of pregnancy. The source is a female donor in good health, enrolled as a control in a pregnancy study. The CDR3 runs from the conserved cysteine through the conserved F or W. The D gene is left open where the match is weak. Expanded clones get a size class; other rows say once, few or many, or leave the size out.

>TRBV5-4|.|16|TRBD2
CASSLPSGGVQETQYF
>TRBV18|.|15|TRBD1
CASSPDRGGTDTQYF
>TRBV7-3|.|13|.
CASSLQGNAEAFF
>TRBV11-2|.|14|TRBD2
CASSLSLAGDSEYF
>TRBV11-2|.|15|TRBD2
CASSVGLARYNEQFF
>TRBV11-1|once|15|.
CASRLRQRKIETQYF
>TRBV7-3|.|16|.
CASSLTSGYGNQPQHF
>TRBV4-1|.|14|TRBD1
CASASDRGRTEAFF
>TRBV7-9|.|13|.
CASSLTTNYGYTF
>TRBV10-3|.|14|TRBD2
CAISDTLAGVEQYF
>TRBV4-1|once|15|.
CASSQDRQDFYEQYF
>TRBV7-9|.|14|TRBD2
CASSSRGPGGEQFF
>TRBV7-2|.|14|TRBD1
CASSLSGQAYGYTF
>TRBV7-9|.|19|TRBD1
CASSLWGTGRLPGANVLTF
>TRBV9|.|11|TRBD1
CASSVGTGAFF
>TRBV10-1|.|15|.
CAQRVHVSTNEKLFF
>TRBV27|.|12|.
CASSRGTDTQYF
>TRBV19|.|16|.
CASSIEGAGFSYEQYF
>TRBV4-1|.|15|TRBD1
CASSQQGQAGEKLFF
>TRBV7-8|.|12|.
CASSLERDEQFF
>TRBV10-3|.|14|TRBD1
CAISGDRGGEKLFF
>TRBV6-5|.|15|TRBD2
CASSRLADLPDTQYF
>TRBV7-8|.|17|TRBD2
CASSLAEGTSPINEQFF
>TRBV2|.|16|.
CASSGRGRTGPYEQYF
>TRBV5-1|.|17|TRBD2
CASSLVSVSGGRDTQYF
>TRBV19|.|14|TRBD2
CASLGLAGTDTQYF
>TRBV19|.|14|.
CASSWGGQGDTQYF
>TRBV12-5|.|14|TRBD2
CASGPPGLRETQYF
>TRBV19|.|15|TRBD1
CASSILQGAYNEQFF
>TRBV6-1|.|15|.
CASTLAGGGTDTQYF
>TRBV21-1|.|18|.
CASSKARGGSYSNQPQHF